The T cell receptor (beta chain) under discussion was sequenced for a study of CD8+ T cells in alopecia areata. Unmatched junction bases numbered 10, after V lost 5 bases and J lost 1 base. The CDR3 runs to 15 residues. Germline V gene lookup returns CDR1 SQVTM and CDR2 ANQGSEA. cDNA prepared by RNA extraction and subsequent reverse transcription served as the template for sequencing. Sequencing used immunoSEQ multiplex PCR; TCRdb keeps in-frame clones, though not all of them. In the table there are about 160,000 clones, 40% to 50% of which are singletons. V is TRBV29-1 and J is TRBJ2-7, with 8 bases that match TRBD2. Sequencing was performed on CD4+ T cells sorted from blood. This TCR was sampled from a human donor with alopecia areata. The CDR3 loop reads CSVLLAADPSYEQYF. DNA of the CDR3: TGCAGCGTTTTACTAGCGGCGGACCCTTCCTACGAGCAGTACTTC.